One sample yielded the 21 T cell receptor beta chains listed below, sequenced in a study of blood T cell repertoires in COVID-19. Method: immunoSEQ multiplex PCR; TCRdb's copy keeps in-frame clones and lacks some. This table has over 200,000 clones, approximately 89% appearing once. What was sequenced was peripheral blood. The receptors here all came from a man between 35 and 55 years old who had recovered from COVID-19.

The chain uses TRBV30 and TRBJ1-1; 7 bases are shared with TRBD1. V lost 2 bases, J lost 2 bases, and 2 bases stayed unmatched. Germline CDR1 GTSNPN, CDR2 SVGIG (reference sequence). The length of the CDR3 is 13 residues. As DNA, the CDR3 is TGTGCCTGGAGTCGGGACAGAAACACTGAAGCTTTCTTT. Translating gives CAWSRDRNTEAFF.

The chain uses TRBV15 and TRBJ1-2; the match to TRBD1 covers 8 bases. J gave up 7 bases and V 5 bases, and 12 bases lay outside the gene matches. This CDR3 region has 15 residues. Germline V gene lookup returns CDR1 LNHNV and CDR2 YYDKDF (reference sequence). CDR3 DNA sequence: TGTGCCACCAGCGGACACAGGGGGGACCTAGTTGGCTACACCTTC. This codes for CATSGHRGDLVGYTF. The full variable domain, rest sourced from reference TRBV15 and TRBJ1-2, is DAMVIQNPRYQVTQFGKPVTLSCSQTLNHNVMYWYQQKSSQAPKLLFHYYDKDFNNEADTPDNFQSRRPNTSFCFLDIRSPGLGDTAMYLCATSGHRGDLVGYTFGSGTRLTVV.

The chain employs TRBV19 and TRBJ2-1; D perhaps matches TRBD2 (7 bases). Trimming removed 5 bases from V and 10 bases from J, with 18 bases in between. Germline assignment: CDR1 LNHDA and CDR2 SQIVND (reference sequence). The CDR3 consists of 14 residues. CDR3 nucleotide sequence: TGTGCCAGTAGTCGGGGGCTAGCGGAGAAGGAGCAGTTCTTC. It encodes CASSRGLAEKEQFF.

J is TRBJ2-1 and V is TRBV9; TRBD1 might be the D (6 bases). The germline V and J ends were trimmed by 4 bases and 4 bases, with 18 bases remaining between them. The germline CDR1 and CDR2 sequences are SGDLS and YYNGEE. The CDR3 is 16 residues long. DNA of the CDR3: TGTGCCAGCAGCCCCGAGGGTGATGGACAGTACAATGAGCAGTTCTTC. It yields the protein CASSPEGDGQYNEQFF.

The chain couples TRBV15 to TRBJ1-1; no firm D call. CDR1 LNHNV and CDR2 YYDKDF come from the germline V gene (reference sequence). CDR3 size: 13 residues. V was pared by 6 bases and J by 3 bases, with 11 bases between. CDR3 in DNA: TGTGCCACCAGGGAGAGGGTAGACACTGAAGCTTTCTTT. Residues: CATRERVDTEAFF.

This chain joins TRBV21-1 and TRBJ2-7; TRBD1 is the table's D call, not checked against the DNA. TRBV21-1 is labeled a pseudogene. The CDR3 sequence is 13 residues long. CDR3 DNA: TGTGCCAGCAGTCGACACGTAGAGAGCGAGCAGTACTTC. Residues: CASSRHVESEQYF.

A single count supports this clone. The genes are TRBV19 and TRBJ2-1; 10 bases line up with TRBD2. From germline, CDR1 is LNHDA and CDR2 SQIVND (reference sequence). This CDR3 has 15 residues. Trimming at V came to 5 bases and at J to 8 bases, leaving 9 bases not matched to a gene. The CDR3 here is CASSLSSGRIDEQFF. CDR3 nucleotide sequence: TGTGCCAGTAGTCTATCTAGCGGGAGAATAGATGAGCAGTTCTTC. Drawing the rest from reference TRBV19 and TRBJ2-1, the complete variable domain is DGGITQSPKYLFRKEGQNVTLSCEQNLNHDAMYWYRQDPGQGLRLIYYSQIVNDFQKGDIAEGYSVSREKKESFPLTVTSAQKNPTAFYLCASSLSSGRIDEQFFGPGTRLTVL.

V is TRBV12-5 and J is TRBJ1-6; 7 positions agree with TRBD1. V lost 1 base, J lost 4 bases, and 1 base stayed unmatched. There are 15 residues in the CDR3. Germline CDR1 and CDR2: LGHNT and FRNRAP. In DNA, the CDR3 is TGTGCTAGTGGTTTGGGACAGGGTTATAATTCACCCCTCCACTTT. Its translation: CASGLGQGYNSPLHF.

The chain employs TRBV6-1 and TRBJ1-5, with no clear D. Germline V gives CDR1 MNHNS, CDR2 SASEGT. This CDR3 is built from 13 residues. The ends were cut back, 3 bases at V and 4 bases at J, with 7 bases in the middle. The CDR3 protein is CASSDLRNQPQHF. The CDR3, as DNA: TGTGCCAGCAGTGATTTACGGAATCAGCCCCAGCATTTT.

This clone showed up just a few times. This sequence joins TRBV29-1 and TRBJ2-1, with 7 bases fitting TRBD1. There are 13 residues in the CDR3. V trimming: 6 bases; J trimming: 7 bases; junction bases outside the gene matches: 9. Germline CDR1 reads SQVTM; CDR2 reads ANQGSEA. The CDR3 DNA reads TGCAGCGTAAGAACCGGGACAGTGAATGAGCAGTTCTTC. Its protein product is CSVRTGTVNEQFF.

This clone was detected only once. The chain couples TRBV6-2 or TRBV6-3 to TRBJ1-5, with 12 bases identical to TRBD1. Germline CDR1 is MNHEY and CDR2 is SVGEGT. The junction had 14 bases not matched to a gene; V was cut back by 4 bases and J by 7 bases. The CDR3 length is 18 residues. For the CDR3, the DNA is TGTGCCAGCAGTTTACTCCGGGACAGGGGGCGTTTTGGACAGCCCCAGCATTTT. Translation: CASSLLRDRGRFGQPQHF.

The chain carries TRBV20-1 and TRBJ2-1, with 8 nucleotides matching TRBD2. Germline trimming cut 3 bases from V and 9 bases from J; bases unmatched to any gene: 4. Germline V gene lookup returns CDR1 DFQATT and CDR2 SNEGSKA (reference sequence). The CDR3 loop spans 12 amino acids. CDR3: CSASELAGEQFF. CDR3 nucleotide sequence: TGCAGTGCTAGTGAGCTAGCGGGTGAGCAGTTCTTC.

This chain joins TRBV23-1 and TRBJ1-1; the D gene is possibly TRBD1 (6 bases). TRBV23-1 is an ORF for which the function is uncertain. The CDR3 spans 14 residues. V was clipped by 0 bases and J by 10 bases, with 15 bases between them. Written as DNA, the CDR3 is TGCGCCAGCAGTCAATCGCAGGGGACCTTGGGAGCTTTCTTT. Protein sequence: CASSQSQGTLGAFF.

This chain uses TRBV5-1 with TRBJ1-6; TRBD1 might be the D (6 bases). The CDR3 is 16 residues long. Germline CDR1 reads SGHRS; CDR2 reads YFSETQ. V was cut by 0 bases and J by 5 bases, with 12 bases left in between. CDR3 DNA sequence: TGCGCCAGCAGCTTGGAAGGCAGGGGAGATAATTCACCCCTCCACTTT. Encoded protein: CASSLEGRGDNSPLHF.

The rearrangement uses TRBV19 and TRBJ2-1; D is possibly TRBD1 (6 bases). CDR1 is LNHDA, CDR2 SQIVND, per germline (reference sequence). The CDR3 totals 13 residues. V lost 5 bases, J lost 6 bases, and 11 bases lay in between. The CDR3 is CASSVAGVNEQFF. CDR3 DNA: TGTGCCAGTAGTGTGGCAGGGGTCAATGAGCAGTTCTTC.

The gene calls are TRBV6-5 and TRBJ2-3; 10 bases are a match to TRBD2. Looked up from germline, CDR1 is MNHEY and CDR2 is SVGAGI. The V segment lost 8 bases and the J segment 6 bases; nucleotides outside the gene matches: 11. CDR3 length: 15 residues. The CDR3: CASLGTSVVHDTQYF. DNA of the CDR3: TGTGCCAGCTTAGGGACTAGCGTTGTTCATGATACGCAGTATTTT.

This clone was seen once. The J gene is TRBJ2-2, the V gene TRBV9; no clear D gene. Germline V gene lookup returns CDR1 SGDLS and CDR2 YYNGEE. Trimming cost V 3 bases and J 8 bases, with 8 bases left between them. CDR3 length: 12 residues. The CDR3 region is CASSASRGELFF. The DNA of the CDR3 is TGTGCCAGCAGCGCCTCCAGAGGGGAGCTGTTTTTT. Looking up the rest from reference TRBV9 and TRBJ2-2 gives the full variable domain: DSGVTQTPKHLITATGQRVTLRCSPRSGDLSVYWYQQSLDQGLQFLIQYYNGEERAKGNILERFSAQQFPDLHSELNLSSLELGDSALYFCASSASRGELFFGEGSRLTVL.

This clone was detected once. The rearrangement links TRBV24-1 to TRBJ2-1; possibly TRBD2 for D (7 bases). The CDR3 runs 12 residues. V lost 1 base and J lost 14, with 11 bases in between. Germline CDR1 and CDR2: KGHDR and SFDVKD. In DNA form, the CDR3 reads TGTGCCACCAGTGATTTTCGGGGGGCCAAGTTCTTC. Translation: CATSDFRGAKFF.

This clone was counted a few times. J is TRBJ2-3 and V is TRBV4-2, with 8 bases identical to TRBD1. The germline V gene has CDR1 LGHNA and CDR2 YNFKEQ. Trimming at V came to 0 bases and at J to 5 bases, leaving 10 bases not matched to a gene. The CDR3 has 17 amino acids. The CDR3 bases are TGTGCCAGCAGCCAAGATCGGACAGGGCCTTTAGGAGATACGCAGTATTTT. Translating gives CASSQDRTGPLGDTQYF.

The V and J genes are TRBV27 and TRBJ2-2; 9 bases are a match to TRBD2. J lost 4 bases, V lost 5 bases, and 8 bases had no gene match. The CDR3 is 16 residues long. Germline values: CDR1 MNHEY, CDR2 SMNVEV (reference sequence). DNA for the CDR3: TGTGCCAGCAGTAAATTAGCGGGAGCGGGCACCGGGGAGCTGTTTTTT. This codes for CASSKLAGAGTGELFF.

V and J are TRBV4-2 and TRBJ2-7; 7 bases are shared with TRBD2. With V trimmed by 2 bases and J by 1 base, 11 bases remained unmatched. Germline CDR1 reads LGHNA; CDR2 reads YNFKEQ. The CDR3 loop spans 17 amino acids. The CDR3 region is CASSQSGTSAISYEQYF. The DNA for the CDR3 is TGTGCCAGCAGCCAATCCGGAACTAGCGCGATTTCCTACGAGCAGTACTTC.